Below are 5 T cell receptor beta chains sequenced from a single sample in a study of blood T cells in healthy people across ages. Together with a sample-barcoded 5' primer, a J-beta primer mix was included in a second PCR lasting about 7 to 11 cycles. TCRdb reprocessed the 5' RACE reads with MiXCR, giving one entry per CDR3 protein. Of 380,000 or so distinct CDR3 sequences listed, about 55% are singletons. Sample: blood. Receptors originate from a man aged 60 to 75 in good health.

The chain is built from TRBV20-1 and TRBJ2-5, with 10 positions matching TRBD2. Germline CDR1 reads DFQATT; CDR2 reads SNEGSKA (reference sequence). Unmatched junction bases numbered 5, after V lost 2 bases and J lost 2 bases. The CDR3 loop spans 15 amino acids. For the CDR3, the DNA is TGCAGTGCTAGACAGACTAGCGGGCCGCAAGAGACCCAGTACTTC. The encoded protein is CSARQTSGPQETQYF.

The rearrangement links TRBV7-2 to TRBJ2-7; perhaps TRBD1 as D (5 bases). The CDR3 is 14 residues long. V dropped 6 bases and J dropped 1 base, with 13 bases sitting between them. Germline V lookup: CDR1 SGHTA, CDR2 FQGNSA. CDR3 protein: CASSLWGSSYEQYF. The CDR3 nucleotides are TGTGCCAGCAGTCTCTGGGGCAGTTCCTACGAGCAGTACTTC.

V gene TRBV4-3 combines with J gene TRBJ2-1; 13 positions match TRBD2. CDR1 is LGHNA, CDR2 YSLEER, per germline. The CDR3 extends over 21 amino acids. V shed 1 base, J shed 0 bases, and the junction held 12 bases outside the gene matches. CDR3 nucleotide sequence: TGCGCCAGCAGCCAAGTACCGGGACTAGCGGGATTTTCCAGCTCCTACAATGAGCAGTTCTTC. It encodes CASSQVPGLAGFSSSYNEQFF.

The rearrangement joins TRBV28 to TRBJ2-3; no clear D. This CDR3 comprises 13 residues. V lost 10 bases and J lost 0, with 11 bases in between. From germline, CDR1 is MDHEN and CDR2 SYDVKM. The CDR3 loop is CAIADSSTDTQYF. The CDR3 nucleotides are TGTGCCATCGCGGATTCTAGCACAGATACGCAGTATTTT.

The V call is TRBV3-1, the J call TRBJ2-3; TRBD2 matches 9 bases. The CDR3 is 16 residues long. Per germline, CDR1 LGHDT and CDR2 YNNKEL (reference sequence). V shed 4 bases, J shed 2 bases, and the junction held 7 bases outside the gene matches. The CDR3 spells CASSLGTSRLTDTQYF. CDR3 coding DNA: TGTGCCAGCAGCCTGGGGACTAGCCGGCTCACAGATACGCAGTATTTT.